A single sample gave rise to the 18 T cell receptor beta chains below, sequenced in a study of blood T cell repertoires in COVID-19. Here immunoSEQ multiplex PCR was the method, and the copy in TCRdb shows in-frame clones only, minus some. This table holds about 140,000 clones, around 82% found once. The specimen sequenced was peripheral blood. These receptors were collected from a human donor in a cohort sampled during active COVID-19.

The CDR3 bases are TGTGCCAGCAGCTACCAGGGCCGCTATGGCTACACCTTC. Translation gives CASSYQGRYGYTF. The chain is built from TRBV11-3 and TRBJ1-2, with D possibly being TRBD1 (5 bases). Germline-derived CDR1 and CDR2 are SGHNT and YENEEA. The CDR3 consists of 13 residues. Trimming left V 4 bases short and J 4 bases short, with 10 bases between. Filled out from reference TRBV11-3 and TRBJ1-2, the complete variable domain reads EAGVVQSPRYKIIEKKQPVAFWCNPISGHNTLYWYLQNLGQGPELLIRYENEEAVDDSQLPKDRFSAERLKGVDSTLKIQPAELGDSAVYLCASSYQGRYGYTFGSGTRLTVV.

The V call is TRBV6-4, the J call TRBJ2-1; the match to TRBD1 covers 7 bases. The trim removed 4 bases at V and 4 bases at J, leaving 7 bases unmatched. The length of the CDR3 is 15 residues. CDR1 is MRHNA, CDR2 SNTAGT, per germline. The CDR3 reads CASSVEGAGYNEQFF. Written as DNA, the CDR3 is TGTGCCAGCAGTGTAGAGGGGGCGGGTTACAATGAGCAGTTCTTC.

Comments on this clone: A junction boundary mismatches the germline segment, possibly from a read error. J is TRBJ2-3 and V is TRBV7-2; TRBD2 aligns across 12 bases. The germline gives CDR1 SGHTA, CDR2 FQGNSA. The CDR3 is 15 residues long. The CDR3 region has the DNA TGTGCCAGCAGTTTAGGACTAGCGGGATCTGATACGCAGTATTTT. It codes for CASSLGLAGSDTQYF.

The DNA of the CDR3 is TGTGCCAGCAGCTTAATGGGACTACACGACGGAGAGCAGTACGTC. This gives the protein CASSLMGLHDGEQYV. This rearrangement joins TRBV7-8 to TRBJ2-7; TRBD2 matches 7 bases. The CDR3 is 15 residues long. Per germline, CDR1 SGHVS and CDR2 FQNEAQ. Unmatched junction bases numbered 11, after V lost 2 bases and J lost 7 bases.

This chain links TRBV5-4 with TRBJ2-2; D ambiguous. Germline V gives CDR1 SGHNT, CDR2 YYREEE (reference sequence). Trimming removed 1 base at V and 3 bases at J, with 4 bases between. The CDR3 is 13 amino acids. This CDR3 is CASSLSDTGELFF. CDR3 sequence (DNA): TGTGCCAGCAGCTTGTCGGACACCGGGGAGCTGTTTTTT.

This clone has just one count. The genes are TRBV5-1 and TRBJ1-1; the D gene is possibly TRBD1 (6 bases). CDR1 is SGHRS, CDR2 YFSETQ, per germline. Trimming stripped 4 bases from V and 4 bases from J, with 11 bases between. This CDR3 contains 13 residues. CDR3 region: CASSPRGLTEAFF. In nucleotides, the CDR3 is TGCGCCAGCAGCCCCAGGGGCCTCACTGAAGCTTTCTTT.

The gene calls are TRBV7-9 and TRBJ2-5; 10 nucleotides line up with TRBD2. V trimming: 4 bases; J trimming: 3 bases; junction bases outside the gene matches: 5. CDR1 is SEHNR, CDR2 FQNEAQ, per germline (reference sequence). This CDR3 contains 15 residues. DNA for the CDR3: TGTGCCAGCAGCTCTCATGGACTAGCGGAAGAGACCCAGTACTTC. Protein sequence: CASSSHGLAEETQYF. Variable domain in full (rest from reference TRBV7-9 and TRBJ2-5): DTGVSQNPRHKITKRGQNVTFRCDPISEHNRLYWYRQTLGQGPEFLTYFQNEAQLEKSRLLSDRFSAERPKGSFSTLEIQRTEQGDSAMYLCASSSHGLAEETQYFGPGTRLLVL.

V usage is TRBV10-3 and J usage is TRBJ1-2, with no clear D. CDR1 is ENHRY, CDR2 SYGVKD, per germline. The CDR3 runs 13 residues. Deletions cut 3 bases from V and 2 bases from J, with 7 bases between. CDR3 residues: CAISDTGNYGYTF. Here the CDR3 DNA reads TGTGCCATCAGTGATACGGGGAACTATGGCTACACCTTC.

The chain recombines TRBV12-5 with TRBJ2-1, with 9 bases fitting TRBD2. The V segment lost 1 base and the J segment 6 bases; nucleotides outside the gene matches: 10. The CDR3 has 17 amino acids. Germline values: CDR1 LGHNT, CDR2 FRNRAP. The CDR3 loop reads CASGLGRAGGSANEQFF. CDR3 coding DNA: TGTGCTAGTGGTTTGGGGAGAGCGGGGGGCTCGGCCAATGAGCAGTTCTTC.

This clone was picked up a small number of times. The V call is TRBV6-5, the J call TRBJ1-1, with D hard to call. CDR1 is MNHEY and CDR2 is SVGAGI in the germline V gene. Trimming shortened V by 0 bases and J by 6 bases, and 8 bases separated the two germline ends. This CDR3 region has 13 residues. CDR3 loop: CASSYSRSSEAFF. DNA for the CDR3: TGTGCCAGCAGTTACTCGCGATCATCTGAAGCTTTCTTT.

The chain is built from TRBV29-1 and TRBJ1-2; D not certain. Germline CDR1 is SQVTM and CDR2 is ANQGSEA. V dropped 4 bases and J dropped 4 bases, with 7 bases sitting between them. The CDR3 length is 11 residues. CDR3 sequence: CSVVSGYGYTF. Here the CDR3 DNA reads TGCAGCGTTGTTTCAGGCTATGGCTACACCTTC.

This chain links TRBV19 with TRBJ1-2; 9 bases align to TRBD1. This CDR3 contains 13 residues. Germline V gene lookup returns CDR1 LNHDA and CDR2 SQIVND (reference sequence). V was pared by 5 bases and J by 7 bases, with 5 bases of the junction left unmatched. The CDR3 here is CASSVSTGGGYTF. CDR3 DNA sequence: TGTGCCAGTAGTGTCTCGACAGGGGGTGGCTACACCTTC.

The CDR3 DNA sequence: TGCAGCGCTCACACCACAGGAGCAGATACGCAGTATTTT. The encoded protein is CSAHTTGADTQYF. The J gene is TRBJ2-3, the V gene TRBV29-1, with D possibly TRBD1 on 5 matching bases. CDR1 SQVTM and CDR2 ANQGSEA come from the germline V gene. This CDR3 has 13 amino acids. V was clipped by 7 bases and J by 4 bases, with 15 bases between them.

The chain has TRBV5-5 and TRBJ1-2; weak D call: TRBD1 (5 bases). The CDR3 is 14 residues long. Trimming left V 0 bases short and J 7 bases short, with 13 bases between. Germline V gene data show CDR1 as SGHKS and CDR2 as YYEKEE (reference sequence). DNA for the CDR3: TGTGCCAGCAGCTTGGAGGGCGGGGCGAGTGGCTACACCTTC. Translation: CASSLEGGASGYTF.

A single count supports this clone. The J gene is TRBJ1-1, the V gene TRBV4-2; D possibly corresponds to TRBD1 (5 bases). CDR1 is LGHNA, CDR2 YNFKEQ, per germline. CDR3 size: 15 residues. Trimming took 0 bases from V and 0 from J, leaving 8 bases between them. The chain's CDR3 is CASSQETALNTEAFF. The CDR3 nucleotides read TGTGCCAGCAGCCAAGAGACAGCATTGAACACTGAAGCTTTCTTT.

CDR3 loop: CAWSVQGLYNEKLFF. Here the CDR3 DNA reads TGTGCCTGGAGTGTACAGGGTCTTTATAATGAAAAACTGTTTTTT. The rearrangement uses TRBV30 and TRBJ1-4; D is possibly TRBD1 (6 bases). Trimming removed 0 bases from V and 4 bases from J, with 12 bases in between. From germline, CDR1 is GTSNPN and CDR2 SVGIG (reference sequence). The CDR3 runs 15 residues.

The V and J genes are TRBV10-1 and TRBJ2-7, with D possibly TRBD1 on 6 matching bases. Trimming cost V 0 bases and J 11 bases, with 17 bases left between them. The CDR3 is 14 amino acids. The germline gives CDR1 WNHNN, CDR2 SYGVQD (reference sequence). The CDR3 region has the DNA TGCGCCAGCAGTGAGTCGAGATTTAAGGGGGTAAAGTACGTC. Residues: CASSESRFKGVKYV.

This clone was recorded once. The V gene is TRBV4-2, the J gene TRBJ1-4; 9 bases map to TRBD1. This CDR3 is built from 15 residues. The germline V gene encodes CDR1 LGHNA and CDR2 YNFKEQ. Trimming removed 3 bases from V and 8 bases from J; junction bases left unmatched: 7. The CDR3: CASSQERTGDEKLFF. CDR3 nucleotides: TGTGCCAGCAGCCAGGAACGGACAGGGGACGAAAAACTGTTTTTT.